This TCR beta chain was retrieved from a study of CD8 T cells in Susac syndrome. Reverse transcription used roughly 0.5 to 1 ug RNA and random hexamers. With immunoSEQ multiplex PCR, TCR beta CDR3 was amplified across 54 Vbeta and 13 Jbeta. A single record per CDR3 protein comes from TCRdb applying MiXCR to the immunoSEQ multiplex PCR reads. The table records 150,000 or so distinct CDR3 sequences, 90% to 96% of them present only once. V was clipped by 4 bases and J by 5 bases, with 13 bases between them. CDR3 size: 14 residues. Sequences were obtained from CD4+ T cells from PBMCs. This clonotype originated in a human donor with Susac syndrome. The chain joins TRBV12-3 or TRBV12-4 to TRBJ2-3; D is perhaps TRBD1 (6 bases). CDR3 DNA: TGTGCCAGCAGTTATCATCGGGGACAAGATACGCAGTATTTT. Translating it yields CASSYHRGQDTQYF.